This record covers a single T cell receptor (beta chain). Its target is not known. This sample stems from a study of cytomegalovirus exposure and HLA in healthy donors. Study context: Most genotyped donors, approximately 77% of roughly 400, had Caucasian-associated genetic ancestry. Study observations and caveats: Donors were assumed by presence/absence analyses to have roughly uniform sequencing depth. The study flagged around 150 TCR beta chains as cytomegalovirus-associated.

V dropped 0 bases and J dropped 1 base, with 14 bases sitting between them. In germline, CDR1 is SGHRS, CDR2 YFSETQ. This CDR3 contains 17 residues. Primers included in the PCR were 60 Vbeta and 13 Jbeta primers. In the original processing: Around 80 million unique TCR beta chains, about 10 million of them shared, were counted by a later analysis. The table came from immunoSEQ multiplex PCR; TCRdb's copy has only in-frame clones and leaves some out. V, J and clone size were drawn from that table, and D and trimming were deduced from the DNA. The sample records tens of thousands of clones, around two thirds being singletons.

The clonotype originates from a human donor in good health. The chain recombines TRBV5-1 with TRBJ1-5; no definite D call. The sample consisted of PBMCs. CDR3 sequence (DNA): TGCGCCAGCAGCTTGGGGCCAGAGGTAGGAAGCAATCAGCCCCAGCATTTT. Amino acids: CASSLGPEVGSNQPQHF.